This T cell receptor beta chain emerged from a study of beta chain features in type 1 diabetes. In its sample, this clone was seen a few times. The antigen is unknown. Of the isolated RNA, all was reverse transcribed, and so the sequenced material was expressed TCRB transcripts. Clones were read by immunoSEQ multiplex PCR, and TCRdb kept only the in-frame ones, dropping some. The sample consists of around 240,000 clones, roughly 9.6% of them appearing once. Overall study results and limits: For Type 1 diabetes patients, all four CD4+ subsets carried TCRB CDR3s that were moderately but significantly shorter. High-TCR-expressing cells could be over-represented by cDNA sequencing. The similarity of naive, central memory and Treg TCRB repertoires appeared greater among patients than among healthy donors.

This clonotype was sampled from a young woman in good health. Source material: naive CD4+ T cells from blood.

In DNA, the CDR3 is TGTGCCAGCAGGGGACGGACAGGCGACAATTCACCCCTCCACTTT. Its protein is CASRGRTGDNSPLHF. This chain joins TRBV6-1 and TRBJ1-6; TRBD1 agrees at 7 bases. With 6 bases clipped from V and 7 bases from J, the junction kept 9 bases outside the gene matches. The CDR3 is 15 residues long. Per germline, CDR1 MNHNS and CDR2 SASEGT.